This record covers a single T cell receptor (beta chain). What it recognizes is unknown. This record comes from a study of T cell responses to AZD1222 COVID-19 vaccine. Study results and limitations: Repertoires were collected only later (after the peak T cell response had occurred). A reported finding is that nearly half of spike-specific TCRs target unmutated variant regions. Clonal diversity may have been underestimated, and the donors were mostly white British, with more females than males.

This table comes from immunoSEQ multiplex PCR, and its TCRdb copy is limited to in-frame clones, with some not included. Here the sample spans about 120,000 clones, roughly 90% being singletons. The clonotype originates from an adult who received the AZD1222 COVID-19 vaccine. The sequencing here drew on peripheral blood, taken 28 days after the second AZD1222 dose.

CDR3 sequence reads: CASSLEGLAGVYEQYF. The CDR3 DNA follows: TGCGCCAGCAGCTTGGAGGGACTAGCGGGAGTCTACGAGCAGTACTTC. The chain couples TRBV5-1 to TRBJ2-7; 14 nucleotides match TRBD2. CDR1 is SGHRS and CDR2 is YFSETQ in the germline V gene. V lost 0 bases and J lost 3; bases outside the gene matches: 2. The CDR3 is 16 amino acids. Combining the CDR3 with reference TRBV5-1 and TRBJ2-7 gives the whole variable domain KAGVTQTPRYLIKTRGQQVTLSCSPISGHRSVSWYQQTPGQGLQFLFEYFSETQRNKGNFPGRFSGRQFSNSRSEMNVSTLELGDSALYLCASSLEGLAGVYEQYFGPGTRLTVT.